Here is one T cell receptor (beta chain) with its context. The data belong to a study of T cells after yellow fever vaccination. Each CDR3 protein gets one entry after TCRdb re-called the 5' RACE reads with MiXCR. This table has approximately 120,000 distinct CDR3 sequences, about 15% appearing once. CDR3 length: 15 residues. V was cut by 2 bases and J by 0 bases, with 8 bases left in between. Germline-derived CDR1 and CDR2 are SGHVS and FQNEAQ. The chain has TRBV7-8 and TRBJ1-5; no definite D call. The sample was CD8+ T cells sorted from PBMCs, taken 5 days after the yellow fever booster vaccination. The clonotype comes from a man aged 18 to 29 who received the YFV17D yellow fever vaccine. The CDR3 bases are TGTGCCAGCAGCTTATCCAGTCGTAGCAATCAGCCCCAGCATTTT. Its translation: CASSLSSRSNQPQHF.